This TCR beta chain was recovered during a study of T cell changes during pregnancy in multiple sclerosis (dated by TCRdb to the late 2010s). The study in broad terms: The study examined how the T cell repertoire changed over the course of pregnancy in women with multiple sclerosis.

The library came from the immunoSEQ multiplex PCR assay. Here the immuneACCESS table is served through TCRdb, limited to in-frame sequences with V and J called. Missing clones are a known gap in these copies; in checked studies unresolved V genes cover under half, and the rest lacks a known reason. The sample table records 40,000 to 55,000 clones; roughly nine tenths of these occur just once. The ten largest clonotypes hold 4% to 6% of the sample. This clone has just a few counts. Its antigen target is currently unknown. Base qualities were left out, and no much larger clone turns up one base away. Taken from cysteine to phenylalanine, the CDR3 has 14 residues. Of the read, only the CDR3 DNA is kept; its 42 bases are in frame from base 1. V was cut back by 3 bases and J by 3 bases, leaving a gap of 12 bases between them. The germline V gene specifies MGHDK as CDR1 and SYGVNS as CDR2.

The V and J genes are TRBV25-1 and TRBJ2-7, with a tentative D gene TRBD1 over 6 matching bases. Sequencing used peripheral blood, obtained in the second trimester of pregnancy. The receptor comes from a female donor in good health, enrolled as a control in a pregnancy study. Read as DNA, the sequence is TGTGCCAGCAGTGAGCGGACAGAGTTCTACGAGCAGTACTTC. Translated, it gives CASSERTEFYEQYF.